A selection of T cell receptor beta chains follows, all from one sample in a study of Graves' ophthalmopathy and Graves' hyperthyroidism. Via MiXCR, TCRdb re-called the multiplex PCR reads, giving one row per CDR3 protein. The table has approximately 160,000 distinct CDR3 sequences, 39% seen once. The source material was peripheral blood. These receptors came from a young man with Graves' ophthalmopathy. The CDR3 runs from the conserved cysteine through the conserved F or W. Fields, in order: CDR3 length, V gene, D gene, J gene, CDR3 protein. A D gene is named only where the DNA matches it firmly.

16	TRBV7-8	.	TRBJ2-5	CASSPVGRETQETQYF
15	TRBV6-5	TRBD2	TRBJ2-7	CASSLEAGGPGEQYF
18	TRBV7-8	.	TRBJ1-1	CASSLGEGVQAVYTEAFF
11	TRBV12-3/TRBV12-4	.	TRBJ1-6	CASAIHSPLHF
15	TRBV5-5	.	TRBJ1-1	CASSPSSRENTEAFF
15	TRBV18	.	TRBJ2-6	CASSPKSSGANVLTF
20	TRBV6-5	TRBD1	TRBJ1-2	CASSSPPGQGSRGLNYGYTF
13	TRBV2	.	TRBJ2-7	CASSEGLDYEQYF
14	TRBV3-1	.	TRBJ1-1	CASSPRQWNTEAFF
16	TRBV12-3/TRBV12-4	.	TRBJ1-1	CASSFPTGSDDTEAFF
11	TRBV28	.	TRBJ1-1	CASRDMREAFF
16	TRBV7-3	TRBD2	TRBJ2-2	CASSLVAGGDAGELFF
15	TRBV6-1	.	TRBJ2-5	CASTGLGEPQETQYF
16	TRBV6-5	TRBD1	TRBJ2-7	CASSYSPGTGAYEQYF
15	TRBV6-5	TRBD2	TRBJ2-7	CASSSLLAGVYEQYF
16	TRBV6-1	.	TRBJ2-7	CASKGGRQSVLYEQYF
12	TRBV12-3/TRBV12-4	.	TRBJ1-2	CASSLLPYGYTF
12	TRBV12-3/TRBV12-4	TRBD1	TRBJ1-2	CASIGQGYGYTF